The 10 T cell receptor beta chains given below trace back to one sample, sequenced in a study of T cell responses to AZD1222 COVID-19 vaccine. Profiling relied on immunoSEQ multiplex PCR, and the TCRdb table lists in-frame clones only, not all of them. The sample holds over 65,000 clones, 80% to 90% seen once. The source was peripheral blood, collected on day 0 of AZD1222 vaccination. Receptor source: an adult in good health.

CDR3 bases: TGTGCCAGCAGTAGCCTGGACAGGGTGGGGGAGACCCAGTACTTC. Translating gives CASSSLDRVGETQYF. The chain couples TRBV28 to TRBJ2-5; 8 bases map to TRBD1. V was clipped by 5 bases and J by 5 bases; unmatched bases: 10. CDR1 is MDHEN and CDR2 is SYDVKM in the germline V gene. The CDR3 runs 15 residues. The full variable domain, rest sourced from reference TRBV28 and TRBJ2-5, is DVKVTQSSRYLVKRTGEKVFLECVQDMDHENMFWYRQDPGLGLRLIYFSYDVKMKEKGDIPEGYSVSREKKERFSLILESASTNQTSMYLCASSSLDRVGETQYFGPGTRLLVL.

This chain uses TRBV19 with TRBJ1-5; possible D gene TRBD1, 6 bases. Germline loops: CDR1 LNHDA, CDR2 SQIVND (reference sequence). Deletions cut 4 bases from V and 4 bases from J, with 11 bases between. The length of the CDR3 is 14 residues. Written as DNA, the CDR3 is TGTGCCAGTAGTAAAACCCAGGGGAATCAGCCCCAGCATTTT. Protein product: CASSKTQGNQPQHF.

V is TRBV27 and J is TRBJ2-7, with 7 positions matching TRBD2. The V and J ends lost 5 bases and 0 bases, in that order; junction bases with no gene match: 16. Germline CDR1 is MNHEY and CDR2 is SMNVEV (reference sequence). The CDR3 runs to 18 residues. In DNA, the CDR3 is TGTGCCAGCAGTCCCCGGGACCTCCAGACTAGCCTCTCCTACGAGCAGTACTTC. Translated, it gives CASSPRDLQTSLSYEQYF.

In the case of this clone: At the DNA level, this CDR3 is encoded by other sequences in the same sample as well. The chain carries TRBV6-1 and TRBJ1-1; D may be TRBD1 (6 bases). This CDR3 is built from 15 residues. Trimming pared 0 bases from V and 2 bases from J, leaving 10 bases between. Germline V gene sequence: CDR1 MNHNS, CDR2 SASEGT. CDR3 coding DNA: TGTGCCAGCAGTGAAGCCGGGGGCCGAAACACTGAAGCTTTCTTT. Protein: CASSEAGGRNTEAFF.

The J gene is TRBJ1-6, the V gene TRBV6-5; weak D call: TRBD1 (5 bases). The V gene's germline CDR1 is MNHEY and CDR2 SVGAGI. Trimming left V 7 bases short and J 8 bases short, with 18 bases between. This CDR3 spans 15 amino acids. The CDR3 spells CASTPTGTGDSPLHF. The CDR3 nucleotides are TGTGCCAGCACCCCCACCGGGACTGGGGATTCACCCCTCCACTTT.

The DNA for the CDR3 is TGTGCCAGTACCGAAGGACACCTAAGCCGTTCACCCCTCCACTTT. Translating it yields CASTEGHLSRSPLHF. The chain couples TRBV19 to TRBJ1-6, with D possibly TRBD1 on 5 matching bases. Germline assignment: CDR1 LNHDA and CDR2 SQIVND (reference sequence). V gave up 7 bases and J gave up 9 bases, with 19 bases separating them. The length of the CDR3 is 15 residues.

The chain carries TRBV5-1 and TRBJ2-1; 7 bases are a match to TRBD1. The CDR3 consists of 15 residues. From germline, CDR1 is SGHRS and CDR2 YFSETQ. The J segment lost 2 bases and the V segment lost 0 bases, leaving 2 bases of the junction unmatched. CDR3 nucleotides: TGCGCCAGCAGCTTGGGGACAGGCACCTACAATGAGCAGTTCTTC. It is translated as CASSLGTGTYNEQFF.

The CDR3 region is CASTGGWDQPQHF. In nucleotides, the CDR3 is TGTGCCAGTACGGGGGGGTGGGATCAGCCCCAGCATTTT. V gene TRBV19 combines with J gene TRBJ1-5, with D possibly TRBD1 on 5 matching bases. CDR3 length: 13 residues. Germline V CDR1 and CDR2: LNHDA, SQIVND (reference sequence). The ends were cut back, 7 bases at V and 5 bases at J, with 12 bases in the middle.

The chain carries TRBV9 and TRBJ1-2; tentatively, D is TRBD1 (5 bases). From germline, CDR1 is SGDLS and CDR2 YYNGEE. The length of the CDR3 is 15 residues. V lost 0 bases and J 7 bases, leaving 16 bases between the germline ends. CDR3 nucleotides: TGTGCCAGCAGCGTAGCTGCCAGAGGGGTTGGTGGCTACACCTTC. Protein sequence: CASSVAARGVGGYTF.

The chain employs TRBV7-2 and TRBJ1-2; no clear D. CDR1 SGHTA and CDR2 FQGNSA come from the germline V gene. V was clipped by 5 bases and J by 5 bases, with 9 bases between them. This CDR3 has 12 amino acids. The CDR3, as DNA: TGTGCCAGCAGCCCACGAAATTATGGCTACACCTTC. Translation gives CASSPRNYGYTF.